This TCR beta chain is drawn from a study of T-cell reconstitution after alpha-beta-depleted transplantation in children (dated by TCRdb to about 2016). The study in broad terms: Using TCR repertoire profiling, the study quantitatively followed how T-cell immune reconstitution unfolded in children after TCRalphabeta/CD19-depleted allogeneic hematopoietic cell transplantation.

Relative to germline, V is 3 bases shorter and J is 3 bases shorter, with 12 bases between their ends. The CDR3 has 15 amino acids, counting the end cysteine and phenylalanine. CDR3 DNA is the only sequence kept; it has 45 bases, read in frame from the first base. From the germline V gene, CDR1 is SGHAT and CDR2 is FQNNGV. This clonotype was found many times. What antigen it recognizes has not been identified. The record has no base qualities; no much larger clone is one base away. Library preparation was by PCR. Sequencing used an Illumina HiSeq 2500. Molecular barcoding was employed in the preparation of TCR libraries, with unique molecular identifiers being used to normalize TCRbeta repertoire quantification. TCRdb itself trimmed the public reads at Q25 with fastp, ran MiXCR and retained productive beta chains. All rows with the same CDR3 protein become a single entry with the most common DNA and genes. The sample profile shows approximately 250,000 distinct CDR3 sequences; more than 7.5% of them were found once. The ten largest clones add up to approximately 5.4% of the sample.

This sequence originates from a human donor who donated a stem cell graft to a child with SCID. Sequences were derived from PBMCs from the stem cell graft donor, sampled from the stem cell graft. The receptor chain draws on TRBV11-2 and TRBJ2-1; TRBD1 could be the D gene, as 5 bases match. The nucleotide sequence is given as TGTGCCAGCAGCTTCGAGGCCAGGGACTACAATGAGCAGTTCTTC. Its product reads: CASSFEARDYNEQFF.